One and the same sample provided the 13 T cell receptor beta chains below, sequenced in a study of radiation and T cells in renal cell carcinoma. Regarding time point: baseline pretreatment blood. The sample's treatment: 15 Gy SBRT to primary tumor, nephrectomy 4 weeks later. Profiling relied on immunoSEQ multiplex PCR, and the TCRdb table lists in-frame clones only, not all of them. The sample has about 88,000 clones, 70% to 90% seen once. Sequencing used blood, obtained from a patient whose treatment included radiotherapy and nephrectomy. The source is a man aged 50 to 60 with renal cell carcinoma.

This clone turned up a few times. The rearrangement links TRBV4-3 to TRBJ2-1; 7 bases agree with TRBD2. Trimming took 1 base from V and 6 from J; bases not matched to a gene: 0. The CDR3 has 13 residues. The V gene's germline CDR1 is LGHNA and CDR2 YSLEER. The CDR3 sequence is CASSQGTSNEQFF. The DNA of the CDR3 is TGCGCCAGCAGCCAAGGGACTAGCAATGAGCAGTTCTTC.

The CDR3 nucleotides read TGTGCCAGCTCCCTCCAGGGTCAAGCTGGAAACACCATATATTTT. The encoded protein is CASSLQGQAGNTIYF. V gene TRBV18 combines with J gene TRBJ1-3; possibly TRBD1 for D (5 bases). Germline loops: CDR1 KGHSH, CDR2 LQKENI. With 6 bases removed from V and 2 bases from J, the gap between germline ends came to 14 bases. This CDR3 comprises 15 residues.

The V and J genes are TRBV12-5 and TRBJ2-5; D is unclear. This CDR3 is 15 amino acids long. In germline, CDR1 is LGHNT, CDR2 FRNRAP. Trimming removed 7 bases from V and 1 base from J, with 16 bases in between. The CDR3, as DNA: TGTGCTAGTGCCCCCTCCTGGCTTACCCAAGAGACCCAGTACTTC. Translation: CASAPSWLTQETQYF. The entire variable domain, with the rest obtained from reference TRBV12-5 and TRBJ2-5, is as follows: DARVTQTPRHKVTEMGQEVTMRCQPILGHNTVFWYRQTMMQGLELLAYFRNRAPLDDSGMPKDRFSAEMPDATLATLKIQPSEPRDSAVYFCASAPSWLTQETQYFGPGTRLLVL.

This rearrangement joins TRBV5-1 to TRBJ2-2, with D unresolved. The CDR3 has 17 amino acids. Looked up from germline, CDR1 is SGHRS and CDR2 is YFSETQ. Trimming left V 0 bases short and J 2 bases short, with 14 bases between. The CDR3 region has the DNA TGCGCCAGCAGCTTGGCCGGTTCAACAGACAACACCGGGGAGCTGTTTTTT. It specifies CASSLAGSTDNTGELFF.

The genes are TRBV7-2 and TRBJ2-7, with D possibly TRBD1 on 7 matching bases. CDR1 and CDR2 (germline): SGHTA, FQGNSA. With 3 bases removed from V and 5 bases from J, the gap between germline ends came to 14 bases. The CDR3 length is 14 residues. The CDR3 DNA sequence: TGTGCCAGCAGCTTCCGGGCAGGGGGGAACGAGCAGTACTTC. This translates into CASSFRAGGNEQYF. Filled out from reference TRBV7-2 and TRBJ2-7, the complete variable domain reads GAGVSQSPSNKVTEKGKDVELRCDPISGHTALYWYRQSLGQGLEFLIYFQGNSAPDKSGLPSDRFSAERTGGSVSTLTIQRTQQEDSAVYLCASSFRAGGNEQYFGPGTRLTVT.

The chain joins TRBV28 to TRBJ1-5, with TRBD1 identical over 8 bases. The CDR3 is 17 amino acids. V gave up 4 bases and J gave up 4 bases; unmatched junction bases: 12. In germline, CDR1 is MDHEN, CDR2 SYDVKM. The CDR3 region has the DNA TGTGCCAGCAGTTGGGGCCCTGGGACAGGATTAAATCAGCCCCAGCATTTT. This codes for CASSWGPGTGLNQPQHF.

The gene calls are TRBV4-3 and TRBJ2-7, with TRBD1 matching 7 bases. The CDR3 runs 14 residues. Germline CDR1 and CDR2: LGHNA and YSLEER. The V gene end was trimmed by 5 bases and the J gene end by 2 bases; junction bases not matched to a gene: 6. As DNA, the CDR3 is TGCGCCAGCAGCGAGGTAGGGGGCCCCTACGAGCAGTACTTC. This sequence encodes CASSEVGGPYEQYF.

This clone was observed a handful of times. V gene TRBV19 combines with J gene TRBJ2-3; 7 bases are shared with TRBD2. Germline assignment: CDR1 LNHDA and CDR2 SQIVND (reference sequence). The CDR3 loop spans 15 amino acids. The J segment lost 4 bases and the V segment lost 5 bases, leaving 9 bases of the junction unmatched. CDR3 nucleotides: TGTGCCAGTAGTCAGACTAGCCGCTTCGCAGATACGCAGTATTTT. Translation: CASSQTSRFADTQYF.

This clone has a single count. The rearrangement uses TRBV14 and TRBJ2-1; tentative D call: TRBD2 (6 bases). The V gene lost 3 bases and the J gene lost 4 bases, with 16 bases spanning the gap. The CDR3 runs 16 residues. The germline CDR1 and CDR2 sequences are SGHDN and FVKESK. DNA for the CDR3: TGTGCCAGCAGCCAGGGTAGCGGCCTATTGTACAATGAGCAGTTCTTC. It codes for CASSQGSGLLYNEQFF.

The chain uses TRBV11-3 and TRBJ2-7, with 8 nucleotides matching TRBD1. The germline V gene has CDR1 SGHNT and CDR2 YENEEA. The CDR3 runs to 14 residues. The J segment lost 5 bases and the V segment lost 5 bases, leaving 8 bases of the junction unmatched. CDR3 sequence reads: CASSLTGGWNEQYF. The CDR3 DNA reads TGTGCCAGCAGCCTCACAGGGGGTTGGAACGAGCAGTACTTC.

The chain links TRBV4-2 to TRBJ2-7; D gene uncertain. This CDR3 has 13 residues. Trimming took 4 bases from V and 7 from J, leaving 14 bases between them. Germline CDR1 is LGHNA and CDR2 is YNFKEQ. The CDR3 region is CASSPEVVGEQYF. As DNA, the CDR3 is TGTGCCAGCAGCCCAGAGGTAGTGGGGGAGCAGTACTTC.

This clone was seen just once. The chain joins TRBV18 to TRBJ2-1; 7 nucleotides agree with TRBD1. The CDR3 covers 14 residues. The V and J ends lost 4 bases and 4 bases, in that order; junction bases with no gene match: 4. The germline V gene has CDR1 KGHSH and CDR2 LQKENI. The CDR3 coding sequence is TGTGCCAGCTCACTGGGGACAGTATACAATGAGCAGTTCTTC. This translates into CASSLGTVYNEQFF. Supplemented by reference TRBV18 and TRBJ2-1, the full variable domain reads NAGVMQNPRHLVRRRGQEARLRCSPMKGHSHVYWYRQLPEEGLKFMVYLQKENIIDESGMPKERFSAEFPKEGPSILRIQQVVRGDSAAYFCASSLGTVYNEQFFGPGTRLTVL.

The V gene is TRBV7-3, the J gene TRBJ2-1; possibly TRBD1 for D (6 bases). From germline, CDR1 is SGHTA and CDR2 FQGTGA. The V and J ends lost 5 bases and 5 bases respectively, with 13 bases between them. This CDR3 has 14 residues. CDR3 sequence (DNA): TGTGCCAGCAGCCCGCAGACAGGACACAATGAGCAGTTCTTC. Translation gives CASSPQTGHNEQFF.